This T cell receptor beta chain derives from a study of blood T cell repertoires in COVID-19. Assay: immunoSEQ multiplex PCR; the TCRdb copy retains only in-frame clones and omits some. Of some 200,000 clones in the sample, roughly 81% were seen once. CDR1 and CDR2 from the germline V gene are LNHNV and YYDKDF (reference sequence). CDR3 length: 15 amino acids. Unmatched junction bases numbered 9, after V lost 0 bases and J lost 13 bases. Sequencing was performed on peripheral blood. The clonotype originates from a woman between 50 and 59 years old with active or convalescent COVID-19. The V call is TRBV15, the J call TRBJ1-6, with 7 positions matching TRBD1. The CDR3 DNA sequence: TGTGCCACCAGCAGAGATAATGCAGGGGGGTCCCCCCTCCACTTT. Translation gives CATSRDNAGGSPLHF.